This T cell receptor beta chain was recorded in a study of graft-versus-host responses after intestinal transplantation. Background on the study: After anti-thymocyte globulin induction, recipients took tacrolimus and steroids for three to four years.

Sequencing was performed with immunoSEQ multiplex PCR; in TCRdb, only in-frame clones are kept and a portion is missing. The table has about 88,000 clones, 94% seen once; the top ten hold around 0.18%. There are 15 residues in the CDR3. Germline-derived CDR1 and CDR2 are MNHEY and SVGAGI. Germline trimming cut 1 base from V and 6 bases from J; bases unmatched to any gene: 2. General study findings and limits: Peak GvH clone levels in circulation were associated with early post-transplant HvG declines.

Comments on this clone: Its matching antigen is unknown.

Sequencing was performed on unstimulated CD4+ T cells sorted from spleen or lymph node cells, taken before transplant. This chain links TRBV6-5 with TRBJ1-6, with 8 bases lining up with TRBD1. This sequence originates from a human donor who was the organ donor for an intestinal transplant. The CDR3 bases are TGTGCCAGCAGTTACTGGACAGGGTCTAATTCACCCCTCCACTTT. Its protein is CASSYWTGSNSPLHF.